Presented here are 10 T cell receptor beta chains from one specimen sequenced in a study of cytomegalovirus exposure and HLA in healthy donors. Profiling relied on immunoSEQ multiplex PCR, and the TCRdb table lists in-frame clones only, not all of them. The sample records about 250,000 clones, approximately 84% being singletons. Input material: PBMCs. Receptors were obtained from a man younger than 35 in good health and CMV-seropositive.

For the CDR3, the DNA is TGTGCCAGCAGCGTGGGGCAGACCTACTCCTACGAGCAGTACTTC. Encoded protein: CASSVGQTYSYEQYF. The rearrangement uses TRBV28 and TRBJ2-7, with TRBD1 as a possible D gene (5 bases). The germline gives CDR1 MDHEN, CDR2 SYDVKM. CDR3 size: 15 residues. The germline V and J ends were trimmed by 6 bases and 0 bases, with 15 bases remaining between them.

This sequence joins TRBV6-5 and TRBJ1-5; 8 positions agree with TRBD1. Germline lookup yields CDR1 MNHEY and CDR2 SVGAGI. The CDR3 totals 13 residues. Trimming took 7 bases from V and 2 from J; bases not matched to a gene: 1. The CDR3 loop reads CASKDRGNQPQHF. In DNA form, the CDR3 reads TGTGCCAGCAAGGACAGGGGCAATCAGCCCCAGCATTTT.

The count of this clone is one. The genes are TRBV11-2 and TRBJ2-7; 11 bases match TRBD2. This CDR3 has 19 amino acids. Germline V CDR1 and CDR2: SGHAT, FQNNGV. Trimming took 1 base from V and 2 from J; bases not matched to a gene: 13. CDR3 sequence reads: CASSLVRLELAGATYEQYF. Here the CDR3 DNA reads TGTGCCAGCAGCTTAGTCCGTTTGGAACTAGCGGGAGCGACCTACGAGCAGTACTTC.

This chain links TRBV12-5 with TRBJ1-2, with D perhaps matching TRBD1 (6 bases). The V and J ends lost 3 bases and 0 bases respectively, with 11 bases between them. Germline V gives CDR1 LGHNT, CDR2 FRNRAP. This CDR3 has 15 amino acids. The CDR3 bases are TGTGCTAGTGGTTTATTGGACAGCTCTAACTATGGCTACACCTTC. As protein: CASGLLDSSNYGYTF.

This chain joins TRBV6-1 and TRBJ1-1, with D possibly matching TRBD1 (5 bases). The CDR3 contains 15 residues. Germline-derived CDR1 and CDR2 are MNHNS and SASEGT. Trimming stripped 6 bases from V and 3 bases from J, with 17 bases between. The CDR3 sequence: CASRRLSQGYTEAFF. Here the CDR3 DNA reads TGTGCCAGCAGGCGTTTGTCTCAGGGATACACTGAAGCTTTCTTT.

The CDR3 reads CASSPQGEGSNQPQHF. The CDR3 DNA sequence: TGTGCCAGCTCACCGCAGGGGGAGGGTAGCAATCAGCCCCAGCATTTT. The chain combines TRBV18 with TRBJ1-5; 7 bases are a match to TRBD1. Unmatched junction bases numbered 5, after V lost 3 bases and J lost 0 bases. This CDR3 spans 16 amino acids. Per germline, CDR1 KGHSH and CDR2 LQKENI.

The chain employs TRBV18 and TRBJ1-2, with D unclear. Looked up from germline, CDR1 is KGHSH and CDR2 is LQKENI. Trimming removed 2 bases from V and 1 base from J, with 5 bases in between. The CDR3 runs to 13 residues. Here the CDR3 reads CASSPSFNYGYTF. CDR3 DNA: TGTGCCAGCTCACCAAGCTTTAACTATGGCTACACCTTC.

This sequence joins TRBV5-1 and TRBJ2-6; D might be TRBD1 or TRBD2, each matching 6 bases. V was pared by 0 bases and J by 0 bases, with 13 bases between. Germline V lookup: CDR1 SGHRS, CDR2 YFSETQ. CDR3 length: 18 residues. CDR3 in DNA: TGCGCCAGCAGCTTGGCCGGGGGCCCGAGCTCTGGGGCCAACGTCCTGACTTTC. Translating it yields CASSLAGGPSSGANVLTF.

The rearrangement uses TRBV6-5 and TRBJ2-5, with 15 bases lining up with TRBD2. V lost 2 bases to trimming and J lost 7 bases; unmatched junction nucleotides: 2. The length of the CDR3 is 15 residues. Germline loops: CDR1 MNHEY, CDR2 SVGAGI. For the CDR3, the DNA is TGTGCCAGCAGTTACGGGGGACTAGCGGGAGGGACCCAGTACTTC. It yields the protein CASSYGGLAGGTQYF.

This rearrangement joins TRBV5-1 to TRBJ2-3, with no clear D. V was trimmed by 2 bases and J by 5 bases, leaving 6 bases between them. The V gene's germline CDR1 is SGHRS and CDR2 YFSETQ. The CDR3 length is 12 residues. The CDR3 region has the DNA TGCGCCAGCAGCTTAAATATAGATACGCAGTATTTT. Translated, it gives CASSLNIDTQYF.